These 14 T cell receptor beta chains came from one sample sequenced in a study of cytomegalovirus exposure and HLA in healthy donors. PCR primers comprised 60 Vbeta and 13 Jbeta primers. Clones were sequenced by immunoSEQ multiplex PCR, and TCRdb holds only the in-frame ones, with some missing. The sample yields more than 200,000 clones, 65% to 90% seen once. The sequencing sample was made of PBMCs. All receptors derive from a girl aged 5 to 17 in good health and CMV-seronegative.

This clone was counted a single time. The chain combines TRBV7-9 with TRBJ1-3; D is perhaps TRBD1 (5 bases). Germline assignment: CDR1 SEHNR and CDR2 FQNEAQ (reference sequence). This CDR3 has 13 amino acids. V was pared by 7 bases and J by 7 bases, with 14 bases between. The CDR3 spells CASIFERGNTIYF. The DNA for the CDR3 is TGTGCCAGCATCTTCGAGCGGGGGAACACCATATATTTT.

The rearrangement uses TRBV5-6 and TRBJ1-1; a possible D gene is TRBD1 (5 bases). Germline CDR1 and CDR2: SGHDT and YYEEEE. This CDR3 spans 19 amino acids. V lost 0 bases to trimming and J lost 0 bases, with 21 bases between them. The CDR3 DNA is TGTGCCAGCAGCTTGGGGACGGGGGTGGGTTACCAAATGAACACTGAAGCTTTCTTT. Its translation: CASSLGTGVGYQMNTEAFF.

This clone has only a few counts. The chain recombines TRBV18 with TRBJ2-1; TRBD2 agrees at 11 bases. CDR3 length: 17 residues. Per the germline V gene, CDR1 is KGHSH and CDR2 is LQKENI. V was pared by 2 bases and J by 5 bases, with 8 bases of the junction left unmatched. CDR3 nucleotide sequence: TGTGCCAGCTCACCAAGACTTGGGACTAGCGGAAACAATGAGCAGTTCTTC. Its protein is CASSPRLGTSGNNEQFF.

The chain joins TRBV4-3 to TRBJ2-1; 9 bases are a match to TRBD2. Germline V gives CDR1 LGHNA, CDR2 YSLEER. The CDR3 runs to 20 residues. After removal of 0 bases from V and 0 bases from J, the junction contained 12 bases not matched to a gene. The CDR3 spells CASSQDVAGGPSSSYNEQFF. For the CDR3, the DNA is TGCGCCAGCAGCCAAGATGTTGCGGGGGGGCCCTCCAGCTCCTACAATGAGCAGTTCTTC.

The J gene is TRBJ2-7, the V gene TRBV28; possible D gene TRBD2, 5 bases. Germline CDR1 and CDR2: MDHEN and SYDVKM. Trimming removed 0 bases from V and 3 bases from J, with 15 bases in between. The CDR3 spans 16 residues. In nucleotides, the CDR3 is TGTGCCAGCAGTTTATGGGACCGGGATAACTACTACGAGCAGTACTTC. It yields the protein CASSLWDRDNYYEQYF.

This chain joins TRBV28 and TRBJ2-7; the D is unclear. Germline CDR1 is MDHEN and CDR2 is SYDVKM. The CDR3 covers 12 residues. V lost 6 bases and J lost 2, with 8 bases in between. The CDR3 spells CASSTDTYEQYF. CDR3 DNA: TGTGCCAGCAGCACTGACACCTACGAGCAGTACTTC. Supplemented by reference TRBV28 and TRBJ2-7, the full variable domain reads DVKVTQSSRYLVKRTGEKVFLECVQDMDHENMFWYRQDPGLGLRLIYFSYDVKMKEKGDIPEGYSVSREKKERFSLILESASTNQTSMYLCASSTDTYEQYFGPGTRLTVT.

The rearrangement links TRBV19 to TRBJ2-7; maybe TRBD1 (5 bases). V lost 5 bases, J lost 0 bases, and 11 bases lay in between. The V gene's germline CDR1 is LNHDA and CDR2 SQIVND (reference sequence). The CDR3 loop spans 14 amino acids. The chain's CDR3 is CASSPSTASYEQYF. The CDR3 nucleotides are TGTGCCAGTAGTCCCTCGACAGCCTCCTACGAGCAGTACTTC.

The chain combines TRBV7-2 with TRBJ1-6; a weak D match, TRBD1 (5 bases). The CDR3 length is 15 residues. In germline, CDR1 is SGHTA, CDR2 FQGNSA. The V and J ends lost 1 base and 3 bases respectively, with 7 bases between them. The CDR3 sequence: CASSLGQSYNSPLHF. CDR3 nucleotide sequence: TGTGCCAGCAGCTTAGGACAGAGCTATAATTCACCCCTCCACTTT.

This clone has only one observation. The CDR3 DNA sequence: TGCGCCAGCAGCTTCTCAGGGGGCAGATACGAGCAGTACTTC. Amino acids: CASSFSGGRYEQYF. J is TRBJ2-7 and V is TRBV5-1, with 8 bases lining up with TRBD1. CDR3 length equals 14 residues. From germline, CDR1 is SGHRS and CDR2 YFSETQ. The J segment lost 4 bases and the V segment lost 2 bases, leaving 5 bases of the junction unmatched.

The V and J genes are TRBV14 and TRBJ1-1; D is unclear. The germline V and J ends were trimmed by 2 bases and 0 bases, with 7 bases remaining between them. This CDR3 spans 14 amino acids. Germline assignment: CDR1 SGHDN and CDR2 FVKESK. In DNA form, the CDR3 reads TGTGCCAGCAGCCAACAGGCCCTGAACACTGAAGCTTTCTTT. This sequence encodes CASSQQALNTEAFF.

The chain uses TRBV18 and TRBJ1-1; TRBD1 agrees at 9 bases. Trimming cost V 6 bases and J 4 bases; bases outside gene matches: 6. The V gene's germline CDR1 is KGHSH and CDR2 LQKENI. This CDR3 has 14 amino acids. DNA of the CDR3: TGTGCCAGCTCTCCGACAGGGGGAGGCACTGAAGCTTTCTTT. Translated: CASSPTGGGTEAFF.

This rearrangement joins TRBV4-3 to TRBJ1-1, with a possible D match to TRBD1 (6 bases). The V and J ends lost 1 base and 6 bases respectively, with 15 bases between them. This CDR3 is built from 15 residues. Per the germline V gene, CDR1 is LGHNA and CDR2 is YSLEER. The chain's CDR3 is CASSQVFRGISEAFF. The CDR3 coding sequence is TGCGCCAGCAGCCAAGTCTTCAGGGGAATCTCTGAAGCTTTCTTT.

This clone was recorded a few times. The rearrangement links TRBV4-3 to TRBJ1-6; no firm D call. The CDR3 is made up of 18 amino acids. Germline CDR1 LGHNA, CDR2 YSLEER. The V gene lost 0 bases and the J gene lost 7 bases, with 19 bases spanning the gap. The CDR3 region is CASSQDLYRASGNSPLHF. In DNA form, the CDR3 reads TGCGCCAGCAGCCAAGATCTTTATAGGGCTTCGGGAAATTCACCCCTCCACTTT.

The rearrangement uses TRBV6-5 and TRBJ2-1; D might be TRBD1 (5 bases). V lost 4 bases and J lost 4, with 11 bases in between. Germline V gene sequence: CDR1 MNHEY, CDR2 SVGAGI. This CDR3 has 14 amino acids. The CDR3 nucleotides are TGTGCCAGCAGTTTAGGAAGGGGTTACAATGAGCAGTTCTTC. Its translation is CASSLGRGYNEQFF.